This entry features one T cell receptor (beta chain) sequence. Clones were read by immunoSEQ multiplex PCR, and TCRdb kept only the in-frame ones, dropping some. The data contain 230,000 or so clones, around nine tenths of them singletons. This entry is derived from a study of blood T cell repertoires in COVID-19. The CDR3 is made up of 15 amino acids. Germline CDR1 SGHDT, CDR2 YYEEEE. V was cut by 0 bases and J by 7 bases, with 14 bases left in between. The TCR comes from a woman in her fifties or sixties with acute COVID-19. This chain links TRBV5-6 with TRBJ2-1, with D maybe TRBD1 (5 bases). The sequencing input was PBMCs or T cells enriched from blood (not recorded which). DNA for the CDR3: TGTGCCAGCAGCTTGGTCTCCAGGGTGTGGAATGAGCAGTTCTTC. It is translated as CASSLVSRVWNEQFF.